This entry lists 9 T cell receptor beta chains sequenced from one sample in a study of beta chain bispecific antibodies for T cell cancers. Either OKT3 anti-CD3 antibody or CD3/CD28 beads expanded T cells from blood mononuclear cells over 3 days. For these TCRs, the target antigens are not known. TCRdb re-derived calls from the 5' RACE reads in MiXCR, one entry per CDR3 protein. The profile shows around 9,000 distinct CDR3 sequences, roughly 2.4% of them singletons. Study-level results: Most targeted TRBV signal came from the leukemia cell line cells, not normal T cells.

The sample in question was T cells from a healthy donor cultured with Jurkat leukemia cells, obtained from a culture containing an anti-CD19 bispecific antibody. Source of these receptors: a human donor in good health. Some clones in this sample may be carry-over from other donors' samples.

This clonotype was seen repeatedly, ten times or more. The chain employs TRBV7-9 and TRBJ2-5, with 10 bases matching TRBD2. V trimming: 5 bases; J trimming: 0 bases; junction bases outside the gene matches: 9. The germline V gene encodes CDR1 SEHNR and CDR2 FQNEAQ (reference sequence). The CDR3 loop spans 17 amino acids. The CDR3 DNA sequence: TGTGCCAGCAGCCGAACTTTTAGCGGGGGGTACCAAGAGACCCAGTACTTC. This translates into CASSRTFSGGYQETQYF. The full variable domain, with the rest looked up from reference TRBV7-9 and TRBJ2-5, is DTGVSQNPRHKITKRGQNVTFRCDPISEHNRLYWYRQTLGQGPEFLTYFQNEAQLEKSRLLSDRFSAERPKGSFSTLEIQRTEQGDSAMYLCASSRTFSGGYQETQYFGPGTRLLVL.

This clonotype was recorded many times. The rearrangement links TRBV5-4 to TRBJ1-1; a weak D match, TRBD1 (6 bases). The germline V and J ends were trimmed by 5 bases and 1 base, with 15 bases remaining between them. Germline CDR1 reads SGHNT; CDR2 reads YYREEE (reference sequence). This CDR3 is 15 amino acids long. The CDR3 here is CASSFRGAANTEAFF. Written as DNA, the CDR3 is TGTGCCAGCAGTTTTAGGGGGGCGGCGAACACTGAAGCTTTCTTT. Based on the CDR3 plus reference TRBV5-4 and TRBJ1-1, the full variable domain is ETGVTQSPTHLIKTRGQQVTLRCSSQSGHNTVSWYQQALGQGPQFIFQYYREEENGRGNFPPRFSGLQFPNYSSELNVNALELDDSALYLCASSFRGAANTEAFFGQGTRLTVV.

This clonotype is medium-sized. V is TRBV5-1 and J is TRBJ1-1; D not certain. The CDR3 covers 16 residues. Germline V CDR1 and CDR2: SGHRS, YFSETQ. V was shortened by 4 bases and J by 0 bases, with 16 bases between the two germline ends. Here the CDR3 DNA reads TGCGCCAGCAGCCCCCAATATGGACTCATGAACACTGAAGCTTTCTTT. Translation: CASSPQYGLMNTEAFF.

The genes are TRBV6-5 and TRBJ2-1, with a tentative D call TRBD2 (6 bases). The length of the CDR3 is 14 residues. Looked up from germline, CDR1 is MNHEY and CDR2 is SVGAGI. The ends were cut back, 6 bases at V and 3 bases at J, with 12 bases in the middle. CDR3 protein: CASSSGGIYNEQFF. The CDR3 region has the DNA TGTGCCAGCAGCTCCGGGGGAATCTACAATGAGCAGTTCTTC.

At least ten counts were recorded for this clonotype. J is TRBJ2-5 and V is TRBV6-1, with TRBD2 matching 10 bases. Germline V gene lookup returns CDR1 MNHNS and CDR2 SASEGT. CDR3 length: 15 amino acids. V gave up 6 bases and J gave up 0 bases; unmatched junction bases: 4. CDR3 DNA: TGTGCCAGCAGCTTTAGCGGGGGGAACCAAGAGACCCAGTACTTC. Translating it yields CASSFSGGNQETQYF.

This clonotype has a handful of counts. The chain has TRBV5-4 and TRBJ2-2; TRBD2 matches 11 bases. V lost 4 bases, J lost 2 bases, and 10 bases stayed unmatched. CDR1 and CDR2 (germline): SGHNT, YYREEE (reference sequence). The CDR3 has 18 amino acids. The CDR3 sequence: CASSGPLAGVTNTGELFF. The CDR3 nucleotides read TGTGCCAGCAGCGGACCACTAGCGGGGGTCACTAACACCGGGGAGCTGTTTTTT.

Many counts were recorded for this clonotype. The J gene is TRBJ2-3, the V gene TRBV9; 8 bases are a match to TRBD1. Unmatched junction bases numbered 11, after V lost 6 bases and J lost 5 bases. The germline gives CDR1 SGDLS, CDR2 YYNGEE. The CDR3 is 15 residues long. The CDR3 protein is CASTSGTGPIDTQYF. In DNA, the CDR3 is TGTGCCAGCACCTCGGGGACAGGACCCATAGATACGCAGTATTTT.

This clonotype was counted many times. This sequence joins TRBV29-1 and TRBJ2-7; possibly TRBD2 for D (5 bases). This CDR3 contains 13 residues. CDR1 SQVTM and CDR2 ANQGSEA come from the germline V gene. Deletions cut 3 bases from V and 3 bases from J, with 12 bases between. The CDR3 region has the DNA TGCAGCGTTGAGGCTACTGAGGGCTACGAGCAGTACTTC. This codes for CSVEATEGYEQYF.

This clonotype was detected many times. This chain links TRBV20-1 with TRBJ2-2, with D possibly called TRBD1 or TRBD2 (5 bases each). The CDR3 covers 12 residues. The germline V gene encodes CDR1 DFQATT and CDR2 SNEGSKA (reference sequence). The ends were cut back, 7 bases at V and 4 bases at J, with 10 bases in the middle. CDR3 sequence (DNA): TGCAGTGGCCAGGGACCCACCGGGGAGCTGTTTTTT. It encodes CSGQGPTGELFF.